Following are 21 T cell receptor beta chains from one sample sequenced in a study of CD8 T cells in Susac syndrome. Random hexamers primed reverse transcription of about 0.45 to 1 ug RNA. One entry per CDR3 protein, called by TCRdb with MiXCR from the immunoSEQ multiplex PCR reads. Among tens of thousands of distinct CDR3 sequences listed, approximately 94% were seen once. Sequenced sample: CD4+ T cells from PBMCs. These receptor sequences come from a human donor with Susac syndrome.

The J gene is TRBJ2-3, the V gene TRBV4-1; 7 bases line up with TRBD1. Germline-derived CDR1 and CDR2 are MGHRA and YSYEKL. The CDR3 runs 15 residues. The V gene end was trimmed by 1 base and the J gene end by 7 bases; junction bases not matched to a gene: 8. The CDR3 sequence: CASSQVPTGVNTQYF. In DNA, the CDR3 is TGCGCCAGCAGCCAAGTGCCTACAGGGGTTAATACGCAGTATTTT.

CDR3 region: CASSHAGTREGGETQYF. The CDR3 DNA follows: TGTGCCAGCAGCCACGCCGGGACTAGAGAGGGTGGAGAGACCCAGTACTTC. The rearrangement links TRBV3-1 to TRBJ2-5; 8 bases align to TRBD2. Trimming at V came to 3 bases and at J to 4 bases, leaving 13 bases not matched to a gene. Germline loops: CDR1 LGHDT, CDR2 YNNKEL (reference sequence). The CDR3 is 17 amino acids.

This clonotype was counted a single time. The chain recombines TRBV7-9 with TRBJ2-3; TRBD2 aligns across 8 bases. J lost 0 bases, V lost 0 bases, and 5 bases had no gene match. CDR1 and CDR2 from the germline V gene are SEHNR and FQNEAQ (reference sequence). This CDR3 has 17 amino acids. CDR3 loop: CASSLAYSGTSTDTQYF. CDR3 in DNA: TGTGCCAGCAGCTTAGCTTATAGCGGGACTAGCACAGATACGCAGTATTTT.

This chain uses TRBV6-1 with TRBJ1-3, with D unclear. V lost 6 bases and J 0 bases, leaving 12 bases between the germline ends. The CDR3 spans 15 residues. Germline V CDR1 and CDR2: MNHNS, SASEGT. This CDR3 reads CASRSQRLSGNTIYF. The CDR3 DNA reads as TGTGCCAGCAGATCACAGAGACTCTCTGGAAACACCATATATTTT.

The chain links TRBV24-1 to TRBJ2-1; TRBD2 is a possible D gene (5 bases). Per germline, CDR1 KGHDR and CDR2 SFDVKD. The CDR3 contains 15 residues. With 3 bases removed from V and 0 bases from J, the gap between germline ends came to 8 bases. In DNA form, the CDR3 reads TGTGCCACCAGTGATAGGGAGCCCTCCTACAATGAGCAGTTCTTC. Its translation is CATSDREPSYNEQFF.

The genes are TRBV7-2 and TRBJ2-5, with D perhaps matching TRBD1 (5 bases). The germline gives CDR1 SGHTA, CDR2 FQGNSA. CDR3 length: 14 residues. Trimming removed 5 bases at V and 5 bases at J, with 15 bases between. CDR3: CASSPEGSGETQYF. In DNA form, the CDR3 reads TGTGCCAGCAGCCCCGAAGGGTCAGGGGAGACCCAGTACTTC. The full variable domain, in which reference TRBV7-2 and TRBJ2-5 provide the parts outside the CDR3, is GAGVSQSPSNKVTEKGKDVELRCDPISGHTALYWYRQSLGQGLEFLIYFQGNSAPDKSGLPSDRFSAERTGGSVSTLTIQRTQQEDSAVYLCASSPEGSGETQYFGPGTRLLVL.

This clonotype was seen just once. The chain recombines TRBV20-1 with TRBJ2-1; 10 nucleotides align to TRBD2. Unmatched junction bases numbered 11, after V lost 8 bases and J lost 7 bases. Germline V gene sequence: CDR1 DFQATT, CDR2 SNEGSKA (reference sequence). The CDR3 is 14 amino acids. In DNA form, the CDR3 reads TGCAGTTCTACTAGCGGGGTTTCCAGGAATGAGCAGTTCTTC. Protein product: CSSTSGVSRNEQFF.

J is TRBJ2-2 and V is TRBV30; 7 positions agree with TRBD2. The CDR3 is made up of 15 amino acids. Germline CDR1 reads GTSNPN; CDR2 reads SVGIG (reference sequence). The trim removed 0 bases at V and 4 bases at J, leaving 5 bases unmatched. CDR3 DNA: TGTGCCTGGAGTGTGCGGGAGCGTCTCACCGGGGAGCTGTTTTTT. It translates to CAWSVRERLTGELFF. The whole variable domain, remainder taken from reference TRBV30 and TRBJ2-2, is SQTIHQWPATLVQPVGSPLSLECTVEGTSNPNLYWYRQAAGRGLQLLFYSVGIGQISSEVPQNLSASRPQDRQFILSSKKLLLSDSGFYLCAWSVRERLTGELFFGEGSRLTVL.

The V and J genes are TRBV18 and TRBJ2-1; 10 bases match TRBD2. The CDR3 extends over 16 amino acids. Losses at the gene ends were 3 bases for V and 2 bases for J; bases not matched to a gene: 4. Germline V lookup: CDR1 KGHSH, CDR2 LQKENI. CDR3 in amino acids: CASSPTLAGPYNEQFF. In nucleotides, the CDR3 is TGTGCCAGCTCACCGACACTAGCGGGGCCCTACAATGAGCAGTTCTTC.

This CDR3 reads CASSPVGTGRGYTF. As DNA, the CDR3 is TGTGCCAGCAGCCCAGTCGGGACGGGGAGAGGCTACACCTTC. V gene TRBV3-1 combines with J gene TRBJ1-2, with D tentatively TRBD1 (5 bases). V dropped 4 bases and J dropped 8 bases, with 17 bases sitting between them. This CDR3 contains 14 residues. The germline V gene encodes CDR1 LGHDT and CDR2 YNNKEL (reference sequence).

The genes are TRBV7-2 and TRBJ1-5; D call uncertain. Germline V gene sequence: CDR1 SGHTA, CDR2 FQGNSA. V shed 4 bases and J shed 4 bases, with 11 bases lying between them. CDR3 size: 14 residues. In DNA, the CDR3 is TGTGCCAGCAGCTACGTGAACGAAAATCAGCCCCAGCATTTT. Translation gives CASSYVNENQPQHF.

The chain has TRBV2 and TRBJ1-4; D remains unclear. V was clipped by 8 bases and J by 7 bases, with 5 bases between them. From germline, CDR1 is SNHLY and CDR2 FYNNEI. This CDR3 spans 10 amino acids. CDR3 loop: CASSGEKLFF. CDR3 DNA: TGTGCCAGCTCCGGTGAAAAACTGTTTTTT.

The CDR3 region is CATSRPPPYEQYF. The CDR3 DNA is TGTGCCACCAGCCGTCCTCCTCCATACGAGCAGTACTTC. The chain links TRBV15 to TRBJ2-7; D unresolved. The germline V and J ends were trimmed by 5 bases and 4 bases, with 12 bases remaining between them. CDR1 and CDR2 from the germline V gene are LNHNV and YYDKDF (reference sequence). The CDR3 is made up of 13 amino acids.

This clonotype was counted once. The V gene is TRBV20-1, the J gene TRBJ1-1; 7 bases agree with TRBD1. The J segment lost 0 bases and the V segment lost 5 bases, leaving 6 bases of the junction unmatched. Germline V gives CDR1 DFQATT, CDR2 SNEGSKA (reference sequence). The CDR3 contains 14 residues. The CDR3 is CSAGTGDMNTEAFF. CDR3 bases: TGCAGTGCTGGTACAGGGGACATGAACACTGAAGCTTTCTTT.

V gene TRBV27 combines with J gene TRBJ2-5; no definite D call. The CDR3 runs 12 residues. The V end lost 3 bases, the J end lost 3 bases, and 5 bases lay between the germline ends. Germline loops: CDR1 MNHEY, CDR2 SMNVEV (reference sequence). CDR3 residues: CASSFSKETQYF. The CDR3 region has the DNA TGTGCCAGCAGTTTTTCGAAAGAGACCCAGTACTTC.

The genes are TRBV5-1 and TRBJ1-1; no definite D call. With 4 bases removed from V and 0 bases from J, the gap between germline ends came to 16 bases. Germline CDR1 and CDR2: SGHRS and YFSETQ. CDR3 length: 16 residues. This chain's CDR3 is CASSHQSTEMNTEAFF. The CDR3 nucleotides are TGCGCCAGCAGCCACCAATCTACAGAGATGAACACTGAAGCTTTCTTT.

This chain uses TRBV11-1 with TRBJ2-5, with a weak D call TRBD2 (6 bases). V was clipped by 3 bases and J by 6 bases, with 14 bases between them. The CDR3 loop spans 14 amino acids. Germline V CDR1 and CDR2: SGHAT, FQDESV (reference sequence). CDR3 loop: CASSFPGVDKTQYF. The CDR3 coding sequence is TGTGCCAGCAGCTTTCCGGGAGTGGACAAGACCCAGTACTTC.

The count of this clonotype is one. This rearrangement joins TRBV7-2 to TRBJ1-1; D unresolved. The germline V gene encodes CDR1 SGHTA and CDR2 FQGNSA. There are 14 residues in the CDR3. Trimming stripped 2 bases from V and 0 bases from J, with 7 bases between. CDR3 bases: TGTGCCAGCAGCTTAAATCTCTTGAACACTGAAGCTTTCTTT. As protein: CASSLNLLNTEAFF.

The J gene is TRBJ2-6, the V gene TRBV5-1, with D perhaps TRBD1 (6 bases). Germline V gives CDR1 SGHRS, CDR2 YFSETQ. The CDR3 sequence is 16 residues long. The germline V and J ends were trimmed by 0 bases and 2 bases, with 9 bases remaining between them. The CDR3 loop reads CASSLAGTPGANVLTF. CDR3 bases: TGCGCCAGCAGCTTGGCCGGGACACCTGGGGCCAACGTCCTGACTTTC.

V gene TRBV28 combines with J gene TRBJ1-4; D remains unclear. CDR1 and CDR2 (germline): MDHEN, SYDVKM. Trimming removed 6 bases from V and 0 bases from J, with 14 bases in between. This CDR3 has 16 amino acids. CDR3 bases: TGTGCCAGCAGAAACCAGCGATTCGCAACTAATGAAAAACTGTTTTTT. Amino acid sequence: CASRNQRFATNEKLFF.

The chain uses TRBV20-1 and TRBJ2-7; the match to TRBD2 covers 7 bases. CDR3 length: 17 residues. The germline V gene encodes CDR1 DFQATT and CDR2 SNEGSKA (reference sequence). Unmatched junction bases numbered 13, after V lost 0 bases and J lost 2 bases. CDR3 bases: TGCAGTGCTAGAGATAGTGTGCAACTAGCGTTCACCTACGAGCAGTACTTC. Translating gives CSARDSVQLAFTYEQYF.